This TCR beta chain was sequenced during a study of T cell clonotyping in hematopoietic cell transplantation. Trimming cost V 0 bases and J 5 bases, with 21 bases left between them. This CDR3 spans 19 amino acids. Per germline, CDR1 SGHRS and CDR2 YFSETQ. As to this clone: Antigen: not known.

Method: immunoSEQ multiplex PCR; TCRdb's copy keeps in-frame clones and lacks some. The sample lists about 21,000 clones; roughly nine tenths were seen once. Time point described: recipient sample about 28 days before transplant, after cytoreduction. Blood collection times were about day -28 and days 30, 100, 180 posttransplant. Study-level findings and limits: CD4 and CD8 repertoire contributions could not be separated without sorting. Higher Inverse Simpson Index values in graft donor and pretransplant recipient predicted broader posttransplant TCR diversity. At the given depth, recipient repertoires were over 97% de novo clonotypes.

The chain combines TRBV5-1 with TRBJ1-6; unclear D gene. The receptor was isolated from a man younger than 30 with biphenotypic leukemia. Some clones in this sample may be carry-over from other donors' samples. The sequencing here drew on peripheral blood mononuclear cells, taken before stem cell transplant. CDR3 sequence (DNA): TGCGCCAGCAGCTTGGCCGGTCCATCAGGTGTTGCGAATAATTCACCCCTCCACTTT. Protein: CASSLAGPSGVANNSPLHF.